This is a list of T cell receptor beta chains from one sample in a study of CD8 T cells in ankylosing spondylitis. TCRdb reprocessed the 5' RACE reads via MiXCR and lists one record per CDR3 protein. The repertoire holds roughly 350,000 distinct CDR3 sequences, with 6.5% to 10% as singletons. The specimen was blood, either unsorted or a sorted T cell fraction (not recorded which). These receptors were collected from a male donor with ankylosing spondylitis. Both conserved end residues are part of each CDR3. D genes are given only for firm matches. Clone size is stated in some rows and not others, as once, few, many or a class when expanded.

V gene,J gene,clone size,D gene,CDR3 protein,CDR3 DNA
TRBV28,TRBJ1-2,many,NA,CASRAGRFSNGYGYTF,TGTGCCAGCAGAGCGGGGCGTTTTTCCAATGGTTATGGCTACACCTTC
TRBV27,TRBJ1-1,NA,TRBD1,CASGGQGAGGTEAFF,TGTGCCAGCGGTGGGCAGGGGGCGGGTGGCACTGAAGCTTTCTTT
TRBV18,TRBJ2-1,few,NA,CASSQRTAHNEQFF,TGTGCCAGCTCACAGCGGACAGCCCACAATGAGCAGTTCTTC
TRBV7-9,TRBJ2-2,few,NA,CASSLSLVTGELFF,TGTGCCAGCAGCCTTAGTTTGGTCACCGGGGAGCTGTTTTTT
TRBV7-9,TRBJ1-4,NA,NA,CASSWIPGEKLFF,TGTGCCAGCAGTTGGATTCCCGGGGAAAAACTGTTTTTT
TRBV7-9,TRBJ2-1,NA,NA,CASSLDLAGEQFF,TGTGCCAGCAGCTTAGACCTAGCAGGCGAGCAGTTCTTC
TRBV29-1,TRBJ1-3,few,NA,CSVVEAASGNTIYF,TGCAGCGTTGTTGAAGCGGCTTCGGGAAACACCATATATTTT
TRBV5-1,TRBJ2-1,few,TRBD1,CASSPQTGGNNEQFF,TGCGCCAGCAGCCCCCAGACAGGGGGCAACAATGAGCAGTTCTTC
TRBV7-3,TRBJ2-1,NA,TRBD2,CASSLNSGTYNEQFF,TGTGCCAGCAGCTTAAATAGCGGGACTTACAATGAGCAGTTCTTC
TRBV20-1,TRBJ2-7,many,NA,CSADRAYEQYF,TGCAGTGCCGACAGAGCCTACGAGCAGTACTTC
TRBV2,TRBJ2-5,few,NA,CASSRSQRAETQYF,TGTGCCAGCTCTAGGTCTCAACGGGCCGAGACCCAGTACTTC
TRBV6-1,TRBJ1-2,many,NA,CASSRTAGGGYTF,TGTGCCAGCAGTCGGACAGCCGGGGGAGGCTACACCTTC
TRBV7-2,TRBJ2-1,many,NA,CASSQRSRSGNEQFF,TGTGCCAGCAGCCAAAGGTCTCGTTCGGGCAATGAGCAGTTCTTC
TRBV7-9,TRBJ2-2,NA,NA,CASCWRERFTGELFF,TGTGCCAGCTGCTGGAGGGAAAGGTTTACCGGGGAGCTGTTTTTT
TRBV5-1,TRBJ2-7,NA,NA,CASSDPPRTESRF,TGCGCCAGCAGCGACCCCCCCCGGACCGAAAGTCGATTC
TRBV28,TRBJ1-1,few,NA,CASLGEIEAFF,TGTGCCAGCCTAGGGGAGATTGAAGCTTTCTTT
TRBV4-3,TRBJ1-4,many,TRBD1,CASSELRTGRNEKLFF,TGCGCCAGCAGCGAACTAAGGACAGGGCGGAATGAAAAACTGTTTTTT
TRBV6-4,TRBJ2-1,few,NA,CASSDSPSVNNEQFF,TGTGCCAGCAGTGACTCGCCTAGCGTCAACAATGAGCAGTTCTTC
TRBV4-1,TRBJ2-1,NA,TRBD2,CASSQGTGLAGFEQFF,TGCGCCAGCAGCCAAGGAACAGGACTAGCGGGATTTGAGCAGTTCTTC
TRBV5-1,TRBJ1-1,NA,NA,CASSLLSGRKTGRLLNTEAFF,TGCGCCAGCAGCTTGTTATCCGGGCGAAAAACAGGTCGTCTATTAAACACTGAAGCTTTCTTT
TRBV5-1,TRBJ2-7,NA,TRBD1,CASSLSGTGSGQYF,TGCGCCAGCAGCTTATCCGGGACAGGGTCGGGTCAGTACTTC
TRBV12-3/TRBV12-4,TRBJ1-1,few,TRBD1,CAISGGPIKGTEAFF,TGTGCCATCTCAGGGGGGCCGATCAAGGGGACTGAAGCTTTCTTT
TRBV27,TRBJ2-5,many,TRBD2,CASQSLAGLQETQYF,TGTGCCAGCCAATCCCTAGCGGGCCTCCAAGAGACCCAGTACTTC
TRBV6-1,TRBJ2-3,few,TRBD2,CASSRGLAGGTDTQYF,TGTGCCAGCAGCCGCGGACTAGCGGGAGGTACAGATACGCAGTATTTT
TRBV6-1,TRBJ1-1,few,TRBD1,CASRTGVYTEAFF,TGTGCCAGCAGAACAGGGGTTTACACTGAAGCTTTCTTT
TRBV10-3,TRBJ1-2,few,TRBD1,CAISESTGTGNYGYTF,TGTGCCATCAGTGAGTCAACCGGGACAGGGAACTATGGCTACACCTTC
TRBV20-1,TRBJ2-3,NA,TRBD2,CSAGLAGGSTDTQYF,TGCAGTGCTGGGTTAGCGGGAGGCTCCACAGATACGCAGTATTTT
TRBV20-1,TRBJ1-4,many,TRBD1,CSARAGTGGHIATNEKLFF,TGCAGTGCTAGAGCCGGGACAGGGGGTCATATCGCAACTAATGAAAAACTGTTTTTT